The rows below give T cell receptor beta chains drawn from one sample of a study of blood T cell repertoires in COVID-19. Here immunoSEQ multiplex PCR was the method, and the copy in TCRdb shows in-frame clones only, minus some. The sample has about 130,000 clones; 84% are singletons. Source material: peripheral blood. The receptors were gathered from a woman aged 55 to 70 with acute or convalescent COVID-19. CDR3s include the opening cysteine and the closing phenylalanine or tryptophan. D genes are given only for firm matches. For some rows the clone size is stated as once, few or many, or as a class when expanded; others skip it.

clone_size	cdr3_length	j_call	d_call	v_call	cdr3_nt	cdr3_aa
.	14	TRBJ2-7	TRBD1	TRBV20-1	TGCAGTGCAAGTGGACAGGTTCCTACCTACGAGCAGCACTTC	CSASGQVPTYEQHF
.	13	TRBJ2-4	.	TRBV5-5	TGTGCCAGCAGCTTGGGTGGAGGGAACATTCAGTACTTC	CASSLGGGNIQYF
.	15	TRBJ1-5	TRBD1	TRBV3-1/TRBV3-2	TGTGCCGGCAGCCAAGTACAGGGGGTCGGGCAGCCCCAGCATTTT	CAGSQVQGVGQPQHF
few	15	TRBJ1-1	.	TRBV5-6	TGTGCCAGCGGCCGGCGGGGGTCACCGAACACTGAAGCTTTCTTT	CASGRRGSPNTEAFF
few	15	TRBJ2-5	.	TRBV5-4	TGTGCCAGCAGCGTTACGGTTACAGGGATTGAGACCCAGTACTTC	CASSVTVTGIETQYF
.	15	TRBJ2-3	TRBD2	TRBV4-1	TGCGCCAGCAGCCTCCTCGGACTAGCGAAAGATACGCAGTATTTT	CASSLLGLAKDTQYF
.	13	TRBJ2-6	.	TRBV12-3/TRBV12-4	TGTGCCGTTTCCAACTCTGGGGCCAACGTCCTGACTTTC	CAVSNSGANVLTF
.	12	TRBJ2-2	.	TRBV3-1/TRBV3-2	TGTGCCAGCGGGGGGGCCGCCGGGGAGCTGTTTTTT	CASGGAAGELFF
.	14	TRBJ1-6	.	TRBV28	TGTGCCAGCAACCTGCCACAGGATAATTCACCCCTCCACTTT	CASNLPQDNSPLHF
.	15	TRBJ2-3	.	TRBV5-6	TGTGCCAGCAGTCCCTCTGGGGGCAGCACAGATACGCAGTATTTT	CASSPSGGSTDTQYF
.	15	TRBJ1-5	.	TRBV19	TGTGCCAGTAGTATGGAGAGGGGGAGCAATCAGCCCCAGCATTTT	CASSMERGSNQPQHF
.	16	TRBJ1-2	.	TRBV25-1	TGTGCCAGCAGTGATCGCTACAGGGACGTTAGCTATGGCTACACCTTC	CASSDRYRDVSYGYTF
.	12	TRBJ1-1	.	TRBV5-6	TGTGCCAGCGGCGCGGATAACACTGAAGCTTTCTTT	CASGADNTEAFF
once	13	TRBJ1-1	.	TRBV12-3/TRBV12-4	TGTGCCACGGCCCCTGGGGCGAACACTGAAGCTTTCTTT	CATAPGANTEAFF
.	13	TRBJ1-2	.	TRBV19	TGTGCCAGTACGCAGGGGCCTAACTATGGCTACACCTTC	CASTQGPNYGYTF
.	15	TRBJ1-4	.	TRBV7-2	TGTGCCAGCAGCCGGACTCTTGCAACTAATGAAAAACTGTTTTTT	CASSRTLATNEKLFF
.	14	TRBJ2-1	TRBD1	TRBV6-5	TGTGCCAGCGTAGACAGGGGGCAGACCGGTGAGCAGTTCTTC	CASVDRGQTGEQFF
.	13	TRBJ1-2	.	TRBV6-5	TGTGCCAGCAGTTACGGGCCGCAGTATGGCTACACCTTC	CASSYGPQYGYTF
once	14	TRBJ2-7	.	TRBV6-5	TGTGCCAGCAGTTACTCGGGACTTCGAAACGAGCAGTACTTC	CASSYSGLRNEQYF
.	13	TRBJ1-6	.	TRBV5-1	TGCGCCAGCAGCGGAGGGGATAATTCACCCCTCCACTTT	CASSGGDNSPLHF
.	15	TRBJ1-5	.	TRBV15	TGTGCCACCAGCAGAACCTGGGGGGGAGATCAGCCCCAGCATTTT	CATSRTWGGDQPQHF
.	13	TRBJ1-5	.	TRBV12-3/TRBV12-4	TGTGCCAGCAGCAGGGGAGACAATCAGCCCCAGCATTTT	CASSRGDNQPQHF
.	14	TRBJ1-3	.	TRBV11-2	TGTGCCAGCAGCTTGGGCAGAGAGGGAAACACCATATATTTT	CASSLGREGNTIYF
few	12	TRBJ1-1	.	TRBV19	TGTGCCAGTAGGTCGAGAGAAGCCGAAGCTTTCTTT	CASRSREAEAFF
few	13	TRBJ1-4	.	TRBV3-1/TRBV3-2	TGTGCCAGCAGCCGACGGAGAAATGAAAAACTGTTTTTT	CASSRRRNEKLFF
.	13	TRBJ2-5	.	TRBV5-6	TGTGCCAGCAGCTTGTCGGCCGGGGGGACCCAGTACTTC	CASSLSAGGTQYF
.	15	TRBJ1-2	TRBD1	TRBV3-1/TRBV3-2	TGTGCCAGCAGCTATCCGGGACAGACGACCTATGGCTACACCTTC	CASSYPGQTTYGYTF
.	16	TRBJ1-1	TRBD1	TRBV13	TGTGCCAGCAGCTCCGGGACAGGGGTGGAGAACACTGAAGCTTTCTTT	CASSSGTGVENTEAFF
.	14	TRBJ1-1	.	TRBV11-2	TGTGCCAGCAGCTTAGCCAGGGCCCGCACTGAAGCTTTCTTT	CASSLARARTEAFF
.	16	TRBJ1-3	TRBD1	TRBV5-1	TGCGCCAGCAGCAACGGACAGGTCGGTACTGGAAACACCATATATTTT	CASSNGQVGTGNTIYF
once	14	TRBJ1-2	.	TRBV5-6	TGTGCCAGCAGCATTAGGGGAATACCCTATGGCTACACCTTC	CASSIRGIPYGYTF
.	15	TRBJ1-5	TRBD1	TRBV5-1	TGCGCCAGCAGCTTCCGGACAGGGCCGGATCAGCCCCAGCATTTT	CASSFRTGPDQPQHF
.	15	TRBJ2-7	TRBD2	TRBV5-1	TGCGCCAGCAGCTTTAACGGGGAGGGATACTACGAGCAGTACTTC	CASSFNGEGYYEQYF
.	13	TRBJ2-3	.	TRBV29-1	TGCAGCGTTGATGGGCAGAGCACAGATACGCAGTATTTT	CSVDGQSTDTQYF
.	12	TRBJ1-1	.	TRBV19	TGTGCCAGTAGCTTCAGGAACACTGAAGCTTTCTTT	CASSFRNTEAFF
.	14	TRBJ2-4	TRBD1	TRBV14	TGTGCCAGCAGCCAAGTAACAGGGGAAAACATTCAGTACTTC	CASSQVTGENIQYF
.	14	TRBJ1-1	.	TRBV11-2	TGTGCCAGCAGCTTAGATCCGGGGAACACTGAAGCTTTCTTT	CASSLDPGNTEAFF
.	14	TRBJ1-2	TRBD1	TRBV9	TGTGCCAGCAGCGAGGGACAGGGGACCTATGGCTACACCTTC	CASSEGQGTYGYTF
.	14	TRBJ1-2	.	TRBV2	TGTGCCAGCAGTGAGGGGGGGCGGATCTATGGCTACACCTTC	CASSEGGRIYGYTF
.	15	TRBJ1-2	.	TRBV7-8	TGTGCCAGCAGCTTAGGCAGAGGGATCTGGAGTGGCTACACCTTC	CASSLGRGIWSGYTF
.	15	TRBJ1-2	.	TRBV2	TGTGCCAGCAGCGACAGAACAGGGTCCAACTATGGCTACACCTTC	CASSDRTGSNYGYTF
few	16	TRBJ1-1	TRBD1	TRBV10-3	TGTGCCATCAGTGCCCGAGCAGGGGGTAGCAGCACTGAAGCTTTCTTT	CAISARAGGSSTEAFF
.	13	TRBJ2-7	.	TRBV5-4	TGTGCCAGCAGCTTTGACAGCTCCTACGAGCAGTACTTC	CASSFDSSYEQYF
once	16	TRBJ1-5	.	TRBV27	TGTGCCAGCAGTTTCGGCGGCACCCATAGCAATCAGCCCCAGCATTTT	CASSFGGTHSNQPQHF
.	17	TRBJ1-5	.	TRBV5-5	TGTGCCAGCAGCTTGGCCCGACAGGCGACGGGCAATCAGCCCCAGCATTTT	CASSLARQATGNQPQHF
.	15	TRBJ1-1	TRBD1	TRBV27	TGTGCCAGCATAAGACAGGGGCGTATTGGGTCTGAAGCTTTCTTT	CASIRQGRIGSEAFF
.	13	TRBJ2-4	.	TRBV18	TGTGCCAGCTCACCCGGGGCCAAAAACATTCAGTACTTC	CASSPGAKNIQYF
.	15	TRBJ2-7	TRBD2	TRBV5-4	TGTGCCAGCAACCCCGGGGGGGTACTCTCCTACGAGCAGTACTTC	CASNPGGVLSYEQYF